This section outlines one TCR beta chain sequence together with its context. The PCR made use of 60 Vbeta and 13 Jbeta primers. Assay: immunoSEQ multiplex PCR; the TCRdb copy retains only in-frame clones and omits some. This table has 150,000 to 200,000 clones, 65% to 85% appearing once. The data were obtained in a study of cytomegalovirus exposure and HLA in healthy donors. The overall study: There were approximately 400 genotyped donors. Of these, roughly 82% fell in the genetic ancestry cluster associated with self-reported Caucasian donors.

The receptor was derived from a man younger than 35 in good health and CMV-seronegative. Material: PBMCs.

The CDR3: CASSLSWGTGGWGQTDTQYF. CDR3 nucleotides: TGTGCCAGCAGTTTAAGTTGGGGGACAGGGGGCTGGGGCCAAACAGATACGCAGTATTTT. V and J are TRBV27 and TRBJ2-3, with 12 bases identical to TRBD1. This CDR3 has 20 residues. Germline CDR1 is MNHEY and CDR2 is SMNVEV (reference sequence). Trimming cost V 2 bases and J 3 bases; bases outside gene matches: 15.